These 21 T cell receptor beta chains came from one sample sequenced in a study of shared clonotypes between healthy human individuals. The repertoire was sequenced with immunoSEQ multiplex PCR; TCRdb's copy has only in-frame clones and lacks some. Seen here are over 2 million clones, 85% to 95% observed once, and the top ten hold approximately 0.41%. The sequencing sample was made of naive CD4+ T cells from PBMCs. Subset given: CD45RA+ positively selected. These receptors came from a young man in good health. Some clones in this sample may be carry-over from other donors' samples.

The J gene is TRBJ2-2, the V gene TRBV18; the match to TRBD1 covers 8 bases. The germline V gene encodes CDR1 KGHSH and CDR2 LQKENI. J gave up 6 bases and V 3 bases, and 3 bases lay outside the gene matches. The CDR3 extends over 14 amino acids. The CDR3 here is CASSPTGVPGELFF. Written as DNA, the CDR3 is TGTGCCAGCTCACCGACAGGGGTACCCGGGGAGCTGTTTTTT.

This sequence joins TRBV10-3 and TRBJ1-5; D is unresolved. Germline CDR1 ENHRY, CDR2 SYGVKD. This CDR3 contains 13 residues. V was clipped by 0 bases and J by 9 bases, with 9 bases between them. The CDR3 here is CAISESEIPPQHF. The CDR3 region has the DNA TGTGCCATCAGTGAGTCTGAGATTCCGCCCCAGCATTTT.

The V gene is TRBV5-4, the J gene TRBJ1-1, with D perhaps TRBD1 (5 bases). CDR3 length: 14 residues. V was cut by 2 bases and J by 2 bases, with 10 bases left in between. Germline V lookup: CDR1 SGHNT, CDR2 YYREEE (reference sequence). The CDR3 DNA reads as TGTGCCAGCAGCTTAGTAGGGGTAAACACTGAAGCTTTCTTT. Amino acids: CASSLVGVNTEAFF.

The rearrangement links TRBV6-6 to TRBJ1-2; TRBD1 agrees at 8 bases. V was clipped by 2 bases and J by 4 bases; unmatched bases: 3. The CDR3 consists of 14 residues. The germline V gene has CDR1 MNHNY and CDR2 SVGAGI (reference sequence). CDR3 residues: CASSYVGQGYGYTF. Here the CDR3 DNA reads TGTGCCAGCAGTTACGTCGGACAGGGCTATGGCTACACCTTC.

The J gene is TRBJ2-7, the V gene TRBV5-1; D not resolved. This CDR3 region has 13 residues. The germline V gene encodes CDR1 SGHRS and CDR2 YFSETQ. Between the trimmed V and J ends, which lost 0 bases and 6 bases, there was a span of 10 bases. The CDR3 region is CASSLAGSAEQYF. The CDR3 region has the DNA TGCGCCAGCAGCTTGGCCGGTTCGGCCGAGCAGTACTTC.

The chain links TRBV4-2 to TRBJ2-4, with TRBD1 identical over 7 bases. The V segment lost 4 bases and the J segment 7 bases; nucleotides outside the gene matches: 13. Germline-derived CDR1 and CDR2 are LGHNA and YNFKEQ. CDR3 length: 16 amino acids. The CDR3 protein is CASSPIQGDSKNIQYF. CDR3 in DNA: TGTGCCAGCAGCCCCATTCAGGGGGATAGCAAGAACATTCAGTACTTC.

In DNA, the CDR3 is TGTGCCAGCACGTCCGGACAGACATACGGTGGCTACACCTTC. Translating it yields CASTSGQTYGGYTF. The chain carries TRBV2 and TRBJ1-2; D is perhaps TRBD1 (6 bases). Trimming shortened V by 7 bases and J by 7 bases, and 19 bases separated the two germline ends. This CDR3 is 14 amino acids long. Per germline, CDR1 SNHLY and CDR2 FYNNEI. The whole variable domain, filled in from reference TRBV2 and TRBJ1-2, reads EPEVTQTPSHQVTQMGQEVILRCVPISNHLYFYWYRQILGQKVEFLVSFYNNEISEKSEIFDDQFSVERPDGSNFTLKIRSTKLEDSAMYFCASTSGQTYGGYTFGSGTRLTVV.

The gene calls are TRBV14 and TRBJ2-7, with 10 bases identical to TRBD1. With 4 bases clipped from V and 3 bases from J, the junction kept 6 bases outside the gene matches. The CDR3 covers 15 residues. Germline-derived CDR1 and CDR2 are SGHDN and FVKESK. The CDR3: CASSLLGQGNYEQYF. The CDR3 bases are TGTGCCAGCAGCCTCTTGGGACAGGGGAACTACGAGCAGTACTTC.

V and J are TRBV6-5 and TRBJ2-7; D remains ambiguous. Between the trimmed V and J ends, which lost 6 bases and 3 bases, there was a span of 15 bases. Germline CDR1 reads MNHEY; CDR2 reads SVGAGI. This CDR3 contains 14 residues. The CDR3, as DNA: TGTGCCAGCAGCGGACCGGGTGGGTACTACGAGCAGTACTTC. It is translated as CASSGPGGYYEQYF.

The genes are TRBV28 and TRBJ1-1, with 9 bases that match TRBD1. After removal of 5 bases from V and 10 bases from J, the junction contained 14 bases not matched to a gene. CDR3 size: 15 residues. Germline loops: CDR1 MDHEN, CDR2 SYDVKM. This CDR3 is CASSSHGQGSFGAFF. The CDR3 bases are TGTGCCAGCAGTAGTCATGGACAGGGGAGTTTTGGAGCTTTCTTT.

The chain combines TRBV4-1 with TRBJ2-2, with D perhaps TRBD1 (6 bases). The CDR3 consists of 17 residues. V lost 2 bases and J 0 bases, leaving 13 bases between the germline ends. Germline V gives CDR1 MGHRA, CDR2 YSYEKL. The CDR3 sequence is CASSQPRQESNTGELFF. Here the CDR3 DNA reads TGCGCCAGCAGCCAACCTAGACAGGAGTCGAACACCGGGGAGCTGTTTTTT.

The chain employs TRBV7-6 and TRBJ2-2; 10 bases align to TRBD1. The germline V gene has CDR1 SGHVS and CDR2 FNYEAQ. The CDR3 is 17 residues long. V gave up 3 bases and J gave up 6 bases; unmatched junction bases: 10. CDR3 protein: CASSFYLTGGKSGELFF. Here the CDR3 DNA reads TGTGCCAGCAGCTTCTACCTGACAGGGGGCAAGTCCGGGGAGCTGTTTTTT.

The rearrangement uses TRBV10-2 and TRBJ2-5, with D possibly being TRBD2 (6 bases). Germline values: CDR1 WSHSY, CDR2 SAAADI. V was trimmed by 5 bases and J by 7 bases, leaving 8 bases between them. The CDR3 consists of 11 residues. The CDR3 here is CASSLGGTQYF. CDR3 DNA sequence: TGCGCCAGCAGTCTCGGGGGGACCCAGTACTTC.

The chain carries TRBV5-1 and TRBJ1-1, with D possibly being TRBD1 (6 bases). V was trimmed by 3 bases and J by 4 bases, leaving 19 bases between them. This CDR3 contains 16 residues. Germline V lookup: CDR1 SGHRS, CDR2 YFSETQ. The CDR3 here is CASSWTTGQSTTEAFF. CDR3 nucleotides: TGCGCCAGCAGCTGGACCACTGGACAGTCCACCACTGAAGCTTTCTTT.

This clone has just a few counts. This chain links TRBV10-3 with TRBJ1-3; 7 positions agree with TRBD1. Germline lookup yields CDR1 ENHRY and CDR2 SYGVKD. This CDR3 comprises 15 residues. The ends lost 2 bases at V and 3 bases at J; junction bases unmatched: 4. CDR3: CAISEPAGGGNTIYF. In DNA form, the CDR3 reads TGTGCCATCAGTGAGCCAGCAGGGGGTGGAAACACCATATATTTT.

The chain carries TRBV28 and TRBJ1-5; D is unclear. Germline V gives CDR1 MDHEN, CDR2 SYDVKM. Between the trimmed V and J ends, which lost 4 bases and 5 bases, there was a span of 12 bases. This CDR3 spans 14 amino acids. CDR3 DNA: TGTGCCAGCAGTTCGACCGGACGGGATCAGCCCCAGCATTTT. This gives the protein CASSSTGRDQPQHF.

V is TRBV10-3 and J is TRBJ2-7; TRBD2 aligns across 9 bases. With 11 bases clipped from V and 3 bases from J, the junction kept 11 bases outside the gene matches. This CDR3 contains 14 residues. Germline assignment: CDR1 ENHRY and CDR2 SYGVKD. CDR3 sequence: CAVRSSGIIYEQYF. The CDR3 nucleotides read TGTGCCGTGCGTTCTAGCGGGATAATCTACGAGCAGTACTTC.

This rearrangement joins TRBV5-4 to TRBJ2-7; possibly TRBD1 for D (6 bases). The CDR3 extends over 13 amino acids. Trimming pared 3 bases from V and 6 bases from J, leaving 13 bases between. CDR1 is SGHNT, CDR2 YYREEE, per germline (reference sequence). CDR3 nucleotides: TGTGCCAGCAGCTCACAGGGTCCGGGCGAGCAGTACTTC. Residues: CASSSQGPGEQYF.

In this sample, this clone turned up once. The sample contains more than one DNA sequence encoding this CDR3. V and J are TRBV6-1 and TRBJ1-2; D unresolved. The CDR3 has 12 amino acids. V was cut by 3 bases and J by 6 bases, with 8 bases left in between. From germline, CDR1 is MNHNS and CDR2 SASEGT. The CDR3 DNA follows: TGTGCCAGCAGTGAGCGTGGGAATGGCTACACCTTC. Its protein product is CASSERGNGYTF.

Of note for this clone: The same CDR3 arises from other DNA sequences in this sample as well. The chain links TRBV18 to TRBJ2-1; no firm D call. The CDR3 is made up of 14 amino acids. Per the germline V gene, CDR1 is KGHSH and CDR2 is LQKENI. Trimming stripped 3 bases from V and 2 bases from J, with 8 bases between. The CDR3 spells CASSPGSPYNEQFF. CDR3 nucleotide sequence: TGTGCCAGCTCACCGGGATCCCCCTACAATGAGCAGTTCTTC.

This chain connects TRBV2 to TRBJ1-2; TRBD1 matches 8 bases. The CDR3 covers 16 residues. Germline assignment: CDR1 SNHLY and CDR2 FYNNEI. V was pared by 3 bases and J by 5 bases, with 11 bases of the junction left unmatched. This chain's CDR3 is CASSDSSGQAQYGYTF. The CDR3, as DNA: TGTGCCAGCAGTGACTCATCGGGACAGGCGCAATATGGCTACACCTTC. Complete variable domain (other parts from reference TRBV2 and TRBJ1-2): EPEVTQTPSHQVTQMGQEVILRCVPISNHLYFYWYRQILGQKVEFLVSFYNNEISEKSEIFDDQFSVERPDGSNFTLKIRSTKLEDSAMYFCASSDSSGQAQYGYTFGSGTRLTVV.